Following are 27 T cell receptor beta chains from one sample sequenced in a study of T-cell memory formation after mild COVID-19. TCRdb reanalysed the 5' RACE reads using MiXCR and keeps one entry per CDR3 protein. The sample records 210,000 or so distinct CDR3 sequences, around 25% being singletons. The specimen was PBMCs or a T cell subset sorted from them (not recorded which). These receptors came from an adult woman who had mild COVID-19 (a few samples of this study predate the infection). Cell type and time point are not known.

This clonotype was observed at least ten times. The genes are TRBV7-9 and TRBJ1-2; TRBD1 aligns across 8 bases. Germline CDR1 reads SEHNR; CDR2 reads FQNEAQ (reference sequence). The CDR3 consists of 14 residues. Trimming took 6 bases from V and 2 from J; bases not matched to a gene: 5. The CDR3, as DNA: TGTGCCAGCAGGAGGACAGGGCCAAACTATGGCTACACCTTC. As protein: CASRRTGPNYGYTF.

The chain combines TRBV12-3 or TRBV12-4 with TRBJ1-6; possible D gene TRBD1, 5 bases. The CDR3 is made up of 12 amino acids. Trimming shortened V by 8 bases and J by 9 bases, and 11 bases separated the two germline ends. The CDR3 sequence is CASGRGASPLHF. The DNA for the CDR3 is TGTGCCAGCGGCCGGGGCGCTTCACCCCTCCACTTT.

The rearrangement links TRBV12-3 or TRBV12-4 to TRBJ2-3; 8 bases are shared with TRBD2. Trimming removed 6 bases from V and 2 bases from J; junction bases left unmatched: 7. The CDR3 consists of 15 residues. The CDR3 here is CASSLRRGATDTQYF. As DNA, the CDR3 is TGTGCCAGCAGCCTTAGGCGGGGGGCCACAGATACGCAGTATTTT.

The V and J genes are TRBV12-3 or TRBV12-4 and TRBJ2-2; no clear D gene. The CDR3 is 17 residues long. V was trimmed by 4 bases and J by 2 bases, leaving 17 bases between them. CDR3 bases: TGTGCCAGCAGTTCACCCCGGCTCTTCCTCAACACCGGGGAGCTGTTTTTT. This gives the protein CASSSPRLFLNTGELFF.

This clonotype was seen only a few times. This CDR3 reads CASSTGPRNEQFF. In DNA, the CDR3 is TGTGCCAGCAGTACGGGACCAAGGAATGAGCAGTTCTTC. The chain uses TRBV6-1 and TRBJ2-1; D assignment may be TRBD1 or TRBD2 (5 bases each). This CDR3 contains 13 residues. V lost 5 bases, J lost 7 bases, and 12 bases lay in between. The germline V gene has CDR1 MNHNS and CDR2 SASEGT.

The chain recombines TRBV2 with TRBJ1-4; 7 bases align to TRBD1. This CDR3 comprises 14 residues. With V trimmed by 6 bases and J by 5 bases, 6 bases remained unmatched. Germline CDR1 reads SNHLY; CDR2 reads FYNNEI. This CDR3 is CASRQDRRNEKLFF. The CDR3 nucleotides read TGTGCCAGCAGACAGGACAGGAGGAATGAAAAACTGTTTTTT. Variable domain in full (rest from reference TRBV2 and TRBJ1-4): EPEVTQTPSHQVTQMGQEVILRCVPISNHLYFYWYRQILGQKVEFLVSFYNNEISEKSEIFDDQFSVERPDGSNFTLKIRSTKLEDSAMYFCASRQDRRNEKLFFGSGTQLSVL.

The rearrangement uses TRBV5-6 and TRBJ2-7; TRBD2 is a possible D gene (5 bases). V lost 2 bases to trimming and J lost 1 base, with 10 bases between them. The V gene's germline CDR1 is SGHDT and CDR2 YYEEEE. CDR3 size: 14 residues. Here the CDR3 reads CASSLRGISYEQYF. The DNA of the CDR3 is TGTGCCAGCAGCTTACGGGGTATTTCCTACGAGCAGTACTTC.

This clonotype was seen a handful of times. This rearrangement joins TRBV20-1 to TRBJ2-6; D perhaps matches TRBD1 (6 bases). Germline V gene data show CDR1 as DFQATT and CDR2 as SNEGSKA (reference sequence). With 2 bases removed from V and 1 base from J, the gap between germline ends came to 9 bases. The CDR3 totals 15 residues. The CDR3 sequence is CSARITGSGANVLTF. CDR3 DNA: TGCAGTGCTAGAATCACAGGGTCTGGGGCCAACGTCCTGACTTTC.

J is TRBJ2-2 and V is TRBV2; D may be TRBD1 (6 bases). The germline V and J ends were trimmed by 7 bases and 1 base, with 13 bases remaining between them. Germline V gene sequence: CDR1 SNHLY, CDR2 FYNNEI. The length of the CDR3 is 15 residues. CDR3 in amino acids: CASTLDSLNTGELFF. As DNA, the CDR3 is TGTGCCAGCACCTTGGACAGTTTGAACACCGGGGAGCTGTTTTTT.

Ten or more counts support this clonotype. The V call is TRBV7-2, the J call TRBJ2-5; D is perhaps TRBD2 (6 bases). This CDR3 region has 18 residues. Trimming took off 3 bases at V and 2 bases at J, with 22 bases between the two ends. Looked up from germline, CDR1 is SGHTA and CDR2 is FQGNSA. The chain's CDR3 is CASSFKGVEASVQETQYF. CDR3 sequence (DNA): TGTGCCAGCAGCTTCAAAGGCGTGGAGGCTAGCGTACAAGAGACCCAGTACTTC.

The chain employs TRBV12-3 or TRBV12-4 and TRBJ1-1; D ambiguous. The CDR3 length is 13 residues. V was trimmed by 7 bases and J by 1 base, leaving 10 bases between them. Here the CDR3 reads CASTQYRNTEAFF. CDR3 DNA sequence: TGTGCCAGCACCCAGTACAGGAACACTGAAGCTTTCTTT.

V gene TRBV7-6 combines with J gene TRBJ2-3; D uncertain. The CDR3 loop spans 16 amino acids. Germline V gene data show CDR1 as SGHVS and CDR2 as FNYEAQ. The V gene lost 1 base and the J gene lost 4 bases, with 15 bases spanning the gap. CDR3 residues: CASSLGVESYADTQYF. The CDR3 DNA reads as TGTGCCAGCAGCTTAGGTGTAGAGTCTTACGCAGATACGCAGTATTTT.

This rearrangement joins TRBV6-6 to TRBJ1-2; D is perhaps TRBD1 (5 bases). Trimming cost V 7 bases and J 2 bases, with 14 bases left between them. The CDR3 has 14 residues. Germline V gene sequence: CDR1 MNHNY, CDR2 SVGAGI (reference sequence). CDR3 bases: TGTGCCAGCACTGGATCGGGGGGGAACTATGGCTACACCTTC. This translates into CASTGSGGNYGYTF.

This clonotype appeared a few times. J is TRBJ2-3 and V is TRBV6-2 or TRBV6-3; 7 bases match TRBD1. CDR1 is MNHEY, CDR2 SVGEGT, per germline. Trimming removed 5 bases from V and 2 bases from J; junction bases left unmatched: 7. The CDR3 has 15 amino acids. In DNA, the CDR3 is TGTGCCAGCAGTCGAGGACAGGCCTTCACAGATACGCAGTATTTT. Residues: CASSRGQAFTDTQYF.

The rearrangement links TRBV24-1 to TRBJ2-5; TRBD2 agrees at 14 bases. The CDR3 extends over 20 amino acids. Per germline, CDR1 KGHDR and CDR2 SFDVKD. The trim removed 5 bases at V and 4 bases at J, leaving 17 bases unmatched. CDR3: CATSAIETGLAGDRRETQYF. As DNA, the CDR3 is TGTGCCACCAGTGCCATTGAGACGGGACTAGCGGGAGACAGACGAGAGACCCAGTACTTC.

The J gene is TRBJ1-1, the V gene TRBV5-1; 10 positions agree with TRBD1. V dropped 4 bases and J dropped 6; count of bases not matched to a gene: 9. This CDR3 region has 15 residues. Germline assignment: CDR1 SGHRS and CDR2 YFSETQ. The CDR3 DNA follows: TGCGCCAGCAGCCCGGGACAGGGGAGAGGGGCTGAAGCTTTCTTT. It is translated as CASSPGQGRGAEAFF.

The chain links TRBV5-1 to TRBJ1-2; maybe TRBD1 (5 bases). The V gene lost 4 bases and the J gene lost 3 bases, with 19 bases spanning the gap. Germline assignment: CDR1 SGHRS and CDR2 YFSETQ. The CDR3 covers 16 residues. Written as DNA, the CDR3 is TGCGCCAGCAGCCCGGACGGCAGGGCGGGAGACTATGGCTACACCTTC. It encodes CASSPDGRAGDYGYTF.

V is TRBV7-9 and J is TRBJ2-5; D unclear. CDR1 and CDR2 (germline): SEHNR, FQNEAQ (reference sequence). V shed 0 bases and J shed 3 bases, with 11 bases lying between them. This CDR3 spans 15 amino acids. The CDR3 DNA follows: TGTGCCAGCAGCTTAGCTAGCACGAGCGAAGAGACCCAGTACTTC. Translated: CASSLASTSEETQYF.

This clonotype was detected a few times. The chain links TRBV6-5 to TRBJ1-2, with D possibly being TRBD1 (5 bases). Trimming took off 2 bases at V and 5 bases at J, with 21 bases between the two ends. Looked up from germline, CDR1 is MNHEY and CDR2 is SVGAGI. This CDR3 comprises 17 residues. For the CDR3, the DNA is TGTGCCAGCAGTTACGGCGTATGGGGACTCGCAGCTTATGGCTACACCTTC. Residues: CASSYGVWGLAAYGYTF.

The J gene is TRBJ2-3, the V gene TRBV7-2; perhaps TRBD1 as D (5 bases). The CDR3 length is 14 residues. V shed 1 base and J shed 1 base, with 6 bases lying between them. The germline gives CDR1 SGHTA, CDR2 FQGNSA. CDR3 DNA sequence: TGTGCCAGCAGCTTAGAAGGGGGCACAGATACGCAGTATTTT. Amino acids: CASSLEGGTDTQYF.

The rearrangement links TRBV29-1 to TRBJ2-1; 13 bases align to TRBD2. This CDR3 is 16 amino acids long. The germline CDR1 and CDR2 sequences are SQVTM and ANQGSEA. J gave up 9 bases and V 3 bases, and 11 bases lay outside the gene matches. The CDR3 DNA follows: TGCAGCGTTGAGTTGCGGGGACTAGCGGGACTAGGTGAGCAGTTCTTC. Translated, it gives CSVELRGLAGLGEQFF.

The chain couples TRBV19 to TRBJ1-1, with TRBD1 matching 7 bases. The ends lost 6 bases at V and 4 bases at J; junction bases unmatched: 5. Germline V gene sequence: CDR1 LNHDA, CDR2 SQIVND (reference sequence). The CDR3 loop spans 13 amino acids. DNA of the CDR3: TGTGCCAGTAGACAGGGGAGATTCACTGAAGCTTTCTTT. This sequence encodes CASRQGRFTEAFF.

The V gene is TRBV5-1, the J gene TRBJ2-5, with D possibly TRBD1 on 8 matching bases. Trimming removed 4 bases from V and 12 bases from J, with 22 bases in between. This CDR3 contains 14 residues. Germline CDR1 SGHRS, CDR2 YFSETQ. The chain's CDR3 is CASSPLTGEGFKYF. The CDR3 bases are TGCGCCAGCAGCCCCCTGACAGGGGAGGGATTCAAGTACTTC.

Written as DNA, the CDR3 is TGTGCCAGCAGTGACCGGGGATTCGGGAACACCATATATTTT. Its protein is CASSDRGFGNTIYF. The chain couples TRBV6-1 to TRBJ1-3; D not resolved. CDR1 is MNHNS and CDR2 is SASEGT in the germline V gene. V was shortened by 3 bases and J by 7 bases, with 13 bases between the two germline ends. This CDR3 has 14 amino acids.

The chain is built from TRBV10-3 and TRBJ1-2; a weak D match, TRBD1 (6 bases). Deletions cut 2 bases from V and 7 bases from J, with 11 bases between. This CDR3 has 13 amino acids. The germline V gene has CDR1 ENHRY and CDR2 SYGVKD. DNA for the CDR3: TGTGCCATCAGTGAGACAGGGTTAAGTGGCTACACCTTC. Its protein product is CAISETGLSGYTF.

This clonotype was seen a single time. The chain combines TRBV29-1 with TRBJ2-3; TRBD1 is a possible D gene (6 bases). The CDR3 totals 14 residues. Germline V CDR1 and CDR2: SQVTM, ANQGSEA. V dropped 6 bases and J dropped 2 bases, with 15 bases sitting between them. CDR3 sequence reads: CSVLDSANTDTQYF. The CDR3 nucleotides read TGCAGCGTCCTGGACAGCGCGAACACAGATACGCAGTATTTT.

This chain uses TRBV20-1 with TRBJ2-7; D uncertain. With 7 bases removed from V and 3 bases from J, the gap between germline ends came to 13 bases. Germline-derived CDR1 and CDR2 are DFQATT and SNEGSKA (reference sequence). This CDR3 spans 12 amino acids. The CDR3 sequence: CSVRNSHYEQYF. The CDR3 region has the DNA TGCAGTGTAAGAAACAGCCACTACGAGCAGTACTTC.